Below, 21 T cell receptor beta chains from the same sample are listed, as sequenced in a study of T cell responses to AZD1222 COVID-19 vaccine (dated by TCRdb to the early 2020s). The sample's time point label, decoded: baseline before first vaccination. The protocol used for the library was the immunoSEQ multiplex PCR assay. The source is immuneACCESS, and TCRdb retained only in-frame sequences with V and J called. Part of the clones is not carried over; for the studies checked, unresolved V genes explain less than half of this, and the remainder is unexplained. In all, the sample holds 100,000 or so clones, and about 87% of those were seen once. Over 3% of the sample comes from the top ten. Sequencing used peripheral blood, obtained on day 0 of AZD1222 vaccination. All receptors derive from an adult in good health.

This chain connects TRBV27 to TRBJ1-1, with D perhaps TRBD1 (6 bases). The CDR3 spans 14 residues. The germline V gene has CDR1 MNHEY and CDR2 SMNVEV (reference sequence). Trimming cost V 5 bases and J 0 bases, with 10 bases left between them. The CDR3 DNA reads as TGTGCCAGCAGTCAAGGACAGTTGAACACTGAAGCTTTCTTT. It codes for CASSQGQLNTEAFF.

The chain links TRBV6-2 or TRBV6-3 to TRBJ1-2; TRBD1 matches at 11 bases. The V gene's germline CDR1 is MNHEY and CDR2 SVGEGT. The trim removed 5 bases at V and 7 bases at J, leaving 15 bases unmatched. This CDR3 is 17 amino acids long. The CDR3 here is CASSQPGQGVTYGGYTF. The CDR3 DNA reads TGTGCCAGCAGTCAACCGGGACAGGGGGTGACATACGGTGGCTACACCTTC.

The chain carries TRBV7-3 and TRBJ2-1, with TRBD2 matching 12 bases. The CDR3 totals 15 residues. After removal of 4 bases from V and 6 bases from J, the junction contained 4 bases not matched to a gene. CDR1 is SGHTA, CDR2 FQGTGA, per germline. Written as DNA, the CDR3 is TGTGCCAGCAGCTCCGGACTAGCGGGGCTCAATGAGCAGTTCTTC. This translates into CASSSGLAGLNEQFF.

J is TRBJ2-7 and V is TRBV27; 9 nucleotides match TRBD1. The CDR3 runs to 14 residues. Germline-derived CDR1 and CDR2 are MNHEY and SMNVEV (reference sequence). V shed 5 bases, J shed 4 bases, and the junction held 6 bases outside the gene matches. The CDR3 bases are TGTGCCAGCAGTCCCGGGACAGGGTTGTACGAGCAGTACTTC. Translation gives CASSPGTGLYEQYF.

The chain uses TRBV10-3 and TRBJ2-5, with D perhaps TRBD1 (6 bases). CDR3 length: 14 residues. Germline-derived CDR1 and CDR2 are ENHRY and SYGVKD. Trimming took off 4 bases at V and 3 bases at J, with 12 bases between the two ends. CDR3 bases: TGTGCCATCAGTGTCGGGACACTCGAAGAGACCCAGTACTTC. Protein product: CAISVGTLEETQYF.

The chain employs TRBV7-2 and TRBJ2-3; perhaps TRBD2 as D (7 bases). The CDR3 is 15 amino acids. V lost 5 bases to trimming and J lost 2 bases, with 14 bases between them. The germline V gene encodes CDR1 SGHTA and CDR2 FQGNSA. The CDR3 DNA reads as TGTGCCAGCAGCCTCCGGGGGGCCCCCACAGATACGCAGTATTTT. Its protein product is CASSLRGAPTDTQYF.

This clone was detected a few times. The chain joins TRBV9 to TRBJ1-3; D remains unclear. With 0 bases removed from V and 0 bases from J, the gap between germline ends came to 10 bases. The CDR3 runs to 16 residues. The V gene's germline CDR1 is SGDLS and CDR2 YYNGEE. This chain's CDR3 is CASSVDFESSGNTIYF. CDR3 nucleotide sequence: TGTGCCAGCAGCGTAGATTTTGAGAGCTCTGGAAACACCATATATTTT.

The chain uses TRBV6-1 and TRBJ1-2, with a weak D call TRBD1 (6 bases). V was pared by 2 bases and J by 12 bases, with 10 bases between. CDR1 is MNHNS, CDR2 SASEGT, per germline. The CDR3 contains 11 residues. The CDR3 loop is CASSESQGHTF. The DNA of the CDR3 is TGTGCCAGCAGTGAATCCCAGGGGCACACCTTC.

The sample holds a few counts of this clone. The CDR3: CASTTGWVTEAFF. Here the CDR3 DNA reads TGTGCCAGTACGACAGGGTGGGTGACTGAAGCTTTCTTT. The chain is built from TRBV19 and TRBJ1-1; 7 nucleotides agree with TRBD1. This CDR3 region has 13 residues. The ends lost 7 bases at V and 5 bases at J; junction bases unmatched: 7. Germline-derived CDR1 and CDR2 are LNHDA and SQIVND (reference sequence).

This chain connects TRBV18 to TRBJ2-1; TRBD2 agrees at 7 bases. V was clipped by 2 bases and J by 12 bases; unmatched bases: 16. Germline V gene sequence: CDR1 KGHSH, CDR2 LQKENI. The CDR3 has 16 amino acids. For the CDR3, the DNA is TGTGCCAGCTCACCAGGGACTACCTTAAATGGCCAGGTGCAGTTCTTC. It yields the protein CASSPGTTLNGQVQFF.

The rearrangement uses TRBV7-2 and TRBJ1-3; D uncertain. The CDR3 runs to 15 residues. Trimming took off 2 bases at V and 7 bases at J, with 15 bases between the two ends. Germline CDR1 is SGHTA and CDR2 is FQGNSA. The CDR3 DNA is TGTGCCAGCAGCTTATTAGATGGAATCTTGAACACCATATATTTT. This gives the protein CASSLLDGILNTIYF.

J is TRBJ1-6 and V is TRBV2, with D perhaps TRBD1 (6 bases). Between the trimmed V and J ends, which lost 5 bases and 1 base, there was a span of 12 bases. This CDR3 is 16 amino acids long. Germline loops: CDR1 SNHLY, CDR2 FYNNEI. CDR3 sequence reads: CASSKGGGSYNSPLHF. DNA for the CDR3: TGTGCCAGCAGTAAAGGAGGGGGTTCCTATAATTCACCCCTCCACTTT.

This sequence joins TRBV15 and TRBJ2-7; tentatively, D is TRBD2 (5 bases). Between the trimmed V and J ends, which lost 5 bases and 0 bases, there was a span of 14 bases. From germline, CDR1 is LNHNV and CDR2 YYDKDF (reference sequence). This CDR3 spans 15 amino acids. The DNA for the CDR3 is TGTGCCACCAGCCACCCTACGAGCGGCTCCTACGAGCAGTACTTC. Translated: CATSHPTSGSYEQYF. The entire variable domain, with the rest obtained from reference TRBV15 and TRBJ2-7, is as follows: DAMVIQNPRYQVTQFGKPVTLSCSQTLNHNVMYWYQQKSSQAPKLLFHYYDKDFNNEADTPDNFQSRRPNTSFCFLDIRSPGLGDTAMYLCATSHPTSGSYEQYFGPGTRLTVT.

The sample holds one count of this clone. The rearrangement links TRBV7-9 to TRBJ2-3; D might be TRBD1 (5 bases). The CDR3 has 17 amino acids. Per germline, CDR1 SEHNR and CDR2 FQNEAQ (reference sequence). Deletions cut 0 bases from V and 1 base from J, with 14 bases between. The CDR3, as DNA: TGTGCCAGCAGCTTAGCCCGTTGGGGCGCGGGCACAGATACGCAGTATTTT. This sequence encodes CASSLARWGAGTDTQYF.

The rearrangement uses TRBV18 and TRBJ1-4; 9 positions agree with TRBD1. In germline, CDR1 is KGHSH, CDR2 LQKENI. CDR3 length: 14 residues. J lost 6 bases, V lost 2 bases, and 1 base had no gene match. As DNA, the CDR3 is TGTGCCAGCTCACCAGGGACAGGGTATGAAAAACTGTTTTTT. Its protein product is CASSPGTGYEKLFF.

The CDR3 spells CSVIRGRENTEAFF. CDR3 in DNA: TGCAGCGTTATCAGGGGCCGGGAGAACACTGAAGCTTTCTTT. This chain connects TRBV29-1 to TRBJ1-1; D is perhaps TRBD1 (6 bases). V shed 5 bases and J shed 1 base, with 14 bases lying between them. The CDR3 consists of 14 residues. Germline CDR1 reads SQVTM; CDR2 reads ANQGSEA.

The chain recombines TRBV5-1 with TRBJ1-2; 10 positions agree with TRBD1. V shed 0 bases, J shed 4 bases, and the junction held 12 bases outside the gene matches. The CDR3 covers 18 residues. Germline V gene lookup returns CDR1 SGHRS and CDR2 YFSETQ. The CDR3 nucleotides read TGCGCCAGCAGCTTGGCCCGGGGGGGACAGGGGCCCCCCTATGGCTACACCTTC. Protein product: CASSLARGGQGPPYGYTF.

The chain combines TRBV19 with TRBJ2-3; 10 bases match TRBD1. Germline-derived CDR1 and CDR2 are LNHDA and SQIVND (reference sequence). V lost 3 bases and J lost 6; bases outside the gene matches: 6. This CDR3 contains 15 residues. CDR3 loop: CASSIVGQGIDTQYF. The CDR3 DNA reads as TGTGCCAGTAGTATCGTGGGACAGGGGATTGATACGCAGTATTTT.

The chain couples TRBV7-2 to TRBJ1-6; D is unresolved. The CDR3 has 16 amino acids. Germline V lookup: CDR1 SGHTA, CDR2 FQGNSA. V was clipped by 2 bases and J by 0 bases, with 8 bases between them. CDR3 residues: CASSLIHSSYNSPLHF. The CDR3, as DNA: TGTGCCAGCAGCTTAATACATAGCTCCTATAATTCACCCCTCCACTTT.

The chain employs TRBV5-1 and TRBJ1-2, with D unclear. The V gene lost 0 bases and the J gene lost 14 bases, with 14 bases spanning the gap. The CDR3 totals 12 residues. CDR1 and CDR2 (germline): SGHRS, YFSETQ. CDR3 coding DNA: TGCGCCAGCAGCTTGGATCGTGCCGGAGGAACCTTC. Translated: CASSLDRAGGTF.

The chain has TRBV7-8 and TRBJ1-1; no reliable D call. Germline-derived CDR1 and CDR2 are SGHVS and FQNEAQ. The CDR3 is 14 amino acids. V gave up 0 bases and J gave up 5 bases, with 10 bases separating them. The CDR3, as DNA: TGTGCCAGCAGCTTAGCAGGAAGAAGGACTGAAGCTTTCTTT. It translates to CASSLAGRRTEAFF.